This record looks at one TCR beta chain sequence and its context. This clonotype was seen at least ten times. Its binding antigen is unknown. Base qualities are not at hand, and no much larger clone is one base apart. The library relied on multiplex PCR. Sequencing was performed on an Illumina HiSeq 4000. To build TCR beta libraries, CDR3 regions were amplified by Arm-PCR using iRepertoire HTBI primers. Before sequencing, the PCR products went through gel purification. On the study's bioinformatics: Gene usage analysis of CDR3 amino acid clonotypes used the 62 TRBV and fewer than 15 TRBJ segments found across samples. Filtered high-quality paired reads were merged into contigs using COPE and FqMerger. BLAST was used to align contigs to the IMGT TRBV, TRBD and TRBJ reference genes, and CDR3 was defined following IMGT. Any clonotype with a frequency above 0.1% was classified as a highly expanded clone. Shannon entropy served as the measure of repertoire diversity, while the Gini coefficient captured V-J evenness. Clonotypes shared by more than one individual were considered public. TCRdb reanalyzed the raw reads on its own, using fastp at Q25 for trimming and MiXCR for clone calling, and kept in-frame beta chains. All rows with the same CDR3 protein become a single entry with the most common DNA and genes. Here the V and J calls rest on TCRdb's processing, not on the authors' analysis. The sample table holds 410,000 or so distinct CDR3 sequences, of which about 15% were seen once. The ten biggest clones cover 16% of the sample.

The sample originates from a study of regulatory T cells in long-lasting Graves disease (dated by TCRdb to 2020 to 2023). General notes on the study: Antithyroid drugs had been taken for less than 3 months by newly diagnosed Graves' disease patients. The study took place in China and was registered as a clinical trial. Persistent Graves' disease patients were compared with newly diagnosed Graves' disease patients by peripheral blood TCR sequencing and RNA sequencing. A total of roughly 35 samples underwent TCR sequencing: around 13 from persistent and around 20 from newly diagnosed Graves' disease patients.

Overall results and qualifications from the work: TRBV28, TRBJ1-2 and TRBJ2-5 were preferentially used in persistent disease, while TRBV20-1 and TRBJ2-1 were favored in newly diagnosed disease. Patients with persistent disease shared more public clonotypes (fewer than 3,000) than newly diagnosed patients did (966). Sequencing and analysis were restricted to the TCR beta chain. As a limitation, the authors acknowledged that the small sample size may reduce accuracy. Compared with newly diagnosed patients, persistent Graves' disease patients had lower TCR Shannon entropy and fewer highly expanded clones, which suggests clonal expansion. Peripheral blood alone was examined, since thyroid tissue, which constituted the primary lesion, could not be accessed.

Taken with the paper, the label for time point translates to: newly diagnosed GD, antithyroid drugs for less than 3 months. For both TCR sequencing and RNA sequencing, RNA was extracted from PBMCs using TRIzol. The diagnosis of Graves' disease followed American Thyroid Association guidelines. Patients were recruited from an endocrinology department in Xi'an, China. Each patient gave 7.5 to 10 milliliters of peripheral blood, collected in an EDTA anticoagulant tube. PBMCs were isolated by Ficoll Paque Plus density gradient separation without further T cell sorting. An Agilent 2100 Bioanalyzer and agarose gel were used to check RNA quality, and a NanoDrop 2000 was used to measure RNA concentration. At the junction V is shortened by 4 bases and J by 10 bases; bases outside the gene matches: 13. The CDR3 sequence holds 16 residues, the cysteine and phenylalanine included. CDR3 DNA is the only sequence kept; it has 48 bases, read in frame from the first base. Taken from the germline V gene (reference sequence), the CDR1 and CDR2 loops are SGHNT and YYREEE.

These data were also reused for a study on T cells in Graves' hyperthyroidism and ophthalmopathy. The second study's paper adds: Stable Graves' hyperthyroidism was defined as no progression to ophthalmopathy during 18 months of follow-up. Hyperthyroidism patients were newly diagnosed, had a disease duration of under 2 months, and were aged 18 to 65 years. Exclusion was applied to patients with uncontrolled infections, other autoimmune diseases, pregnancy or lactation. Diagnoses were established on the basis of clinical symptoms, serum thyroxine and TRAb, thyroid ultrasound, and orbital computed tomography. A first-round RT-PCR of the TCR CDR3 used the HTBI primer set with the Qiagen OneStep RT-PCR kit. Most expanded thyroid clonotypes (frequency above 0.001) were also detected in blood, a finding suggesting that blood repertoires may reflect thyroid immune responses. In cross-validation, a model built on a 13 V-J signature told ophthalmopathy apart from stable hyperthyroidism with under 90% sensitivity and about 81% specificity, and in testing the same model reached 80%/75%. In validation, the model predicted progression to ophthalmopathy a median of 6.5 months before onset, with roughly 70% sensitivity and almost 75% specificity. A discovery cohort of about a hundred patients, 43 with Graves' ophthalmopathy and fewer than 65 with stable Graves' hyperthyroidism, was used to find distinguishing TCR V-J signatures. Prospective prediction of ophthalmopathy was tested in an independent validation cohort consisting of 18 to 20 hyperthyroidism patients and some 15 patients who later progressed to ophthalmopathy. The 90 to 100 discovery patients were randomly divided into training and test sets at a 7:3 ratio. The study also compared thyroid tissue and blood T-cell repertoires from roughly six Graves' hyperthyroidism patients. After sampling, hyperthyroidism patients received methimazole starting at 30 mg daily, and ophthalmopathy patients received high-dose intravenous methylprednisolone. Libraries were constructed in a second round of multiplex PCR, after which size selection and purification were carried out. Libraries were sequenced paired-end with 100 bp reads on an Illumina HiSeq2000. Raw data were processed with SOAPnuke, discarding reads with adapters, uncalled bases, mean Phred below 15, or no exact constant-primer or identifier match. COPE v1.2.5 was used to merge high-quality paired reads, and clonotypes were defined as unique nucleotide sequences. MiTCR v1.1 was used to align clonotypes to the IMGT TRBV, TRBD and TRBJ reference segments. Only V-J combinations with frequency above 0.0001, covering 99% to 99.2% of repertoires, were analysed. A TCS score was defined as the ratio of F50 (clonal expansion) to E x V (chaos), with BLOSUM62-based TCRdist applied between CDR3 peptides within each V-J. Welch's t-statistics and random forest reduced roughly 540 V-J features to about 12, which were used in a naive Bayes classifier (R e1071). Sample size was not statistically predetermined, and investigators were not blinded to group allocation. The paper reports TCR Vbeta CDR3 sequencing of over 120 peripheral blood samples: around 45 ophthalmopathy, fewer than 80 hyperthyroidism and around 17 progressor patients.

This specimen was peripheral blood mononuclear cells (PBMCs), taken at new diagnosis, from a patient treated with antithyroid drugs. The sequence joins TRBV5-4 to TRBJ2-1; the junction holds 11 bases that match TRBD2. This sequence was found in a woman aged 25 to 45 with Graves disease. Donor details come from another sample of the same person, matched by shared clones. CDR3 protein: CASSPGGSGRAVEQFF. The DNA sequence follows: TGTGCCAGCAGCCCCGGGGGTAGCGGGAGGGCCGTCGAGCAGTTCTTC.